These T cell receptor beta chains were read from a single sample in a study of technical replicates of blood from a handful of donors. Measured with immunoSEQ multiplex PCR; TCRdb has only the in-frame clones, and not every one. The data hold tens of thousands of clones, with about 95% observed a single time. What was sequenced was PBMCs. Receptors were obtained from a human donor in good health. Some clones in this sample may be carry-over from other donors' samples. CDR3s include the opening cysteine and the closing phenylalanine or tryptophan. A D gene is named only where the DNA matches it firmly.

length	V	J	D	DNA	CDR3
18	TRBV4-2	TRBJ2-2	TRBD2	TGTGCCAGCAGCCTCTACTGGACTAGCGGCGTGAACACCGGGGAGCTGTTTTTT	CASSLYWTSGVNTGELFF
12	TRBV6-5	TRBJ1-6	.	TGTGCCAGCAGTACGACAAGATCACCCCTCCACTTT	CASSTTRSPLHF
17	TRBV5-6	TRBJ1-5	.	TGTGCCAGCAGCTGGGGACCCGGGACAAGACTTAATCAGCCCCAGCATTTT	CASSWGPGTRLNQPQHF
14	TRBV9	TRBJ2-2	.	TGTGCCAGCAGCGGAGATCGGTTCACCGGGGAGCTGTTTTTT	CASSGDRFTGELFF
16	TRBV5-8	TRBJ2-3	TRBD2	TGTGCCAGCAGCCCCGGCGGGACTAGCGGTACAGATACGCAGTATTTT	CASSPGGTSGTDTQYF
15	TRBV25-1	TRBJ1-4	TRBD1	TGTGCCAGTACACCCGGACAGGGCGTAGGAGAAAAACTGTTTTTT	CASTPGQGVGEKLFF
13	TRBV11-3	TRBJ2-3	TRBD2	TGTGCCAGCAGCGGGGGGGGCACAGATACGCAGTATTTT	CASSGGGTDTQYF
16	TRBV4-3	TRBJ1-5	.	TGCGCCAGCAGCCAAGATTTCAGAGGGATCCGACAGCCCCAGCATTTT	CASSQDFRGIRQPQHF
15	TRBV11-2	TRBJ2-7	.	TGTGCCAGCAGCTTACCCGGGAGAGGGGCCTACGAGCAGTACTTC	CASSLPGRGAYEQYF
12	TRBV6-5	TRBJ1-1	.	TGTGCCAGCGGCGACCGAGGGACTGAAGCTTTCTTT	CASGDRGTEAFF
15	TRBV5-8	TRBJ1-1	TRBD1	TGTGCCAGCAGCACGCGACAGGGGAAGAACACTGAAGCTTTCTTT	CASSTRQGKNTEAFF
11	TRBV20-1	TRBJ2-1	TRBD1	TGCAGTGCTATACGACAGGGCGAGCAGTTCTTC	CSAIRQGEQFF
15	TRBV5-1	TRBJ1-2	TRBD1	TGCGCCAGCAGACCAACAGGGGGCGCGGACTATGGCTACACCTTC	CASRPTGGADYGYTF
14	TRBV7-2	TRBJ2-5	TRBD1	TGTGCCAGCAGCTTCAACAGGGGGCAGGAGACCCAGTACTTC	CASSFNRGQETQYF
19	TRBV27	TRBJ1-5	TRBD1	TGTGCCAGCAGTCCCCAGGGGGGACAGCTGCTTTATAGCAATCAGCCCCAGCATTTT	CASSPQGGQLLYSNQPQHF
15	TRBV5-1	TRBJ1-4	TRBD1	TGCGCCAGCGGGGCAGGGGGCGCGACTAATGAAAAACTGTTTTTT	CASGAGGATNEKLFF
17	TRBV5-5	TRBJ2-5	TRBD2	TGTGCCAGCAGCTTGGCGCCAGGCGGGGGGGAACAAGAGACCCAGTACTTC	CASSLAPGGGEQETQYF
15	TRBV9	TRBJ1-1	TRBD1	TGTGCCAGCAGCGGGCGGACAGGGACGAACACTGAAGCTTTCTTT	CASSGRTGTNTEAFF
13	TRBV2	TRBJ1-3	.	TGTGCCAGCAGCACAGGGTTTGGAAACACCATATATTTT	CASSTGFGNTIYF
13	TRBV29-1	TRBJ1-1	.	TGCAGCGTCGATGGGGGCATGAACACTGAAGCTTTCTTT	CSVDGGMNTEAFF
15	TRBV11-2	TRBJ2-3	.	TGTGCCAGCAGCAAACAGGGGGGGAAGTCAGATACGCAGTATTTT	CASSKQGGKSDTQYF